The rows below give T cell receptor beta chains drawn from one sample of a study of T cell clones after liver transplantation. Here immunoSEQ multiplex PCR was the method, and the copy in TCRdb shows in-frame clones only, minus some. Of roughly 62,000 clones in the sample, roughly 70% were seen once. Sequencing was performed on CD4+ T cells from blood, taken at the roughly 16-month timepoint. The receptor set was obtained from a human patient who received a liver transplant. The graft donor may have contributed some T cells. CDR3s include the opening cysteine and the closing phenylalanine or tryptophan. Each record gives: J gene, V gene, clone size, D gene, CDR3 protein, CDR3 DNA. A D gene is named only where the DNA matches it firmly. Some rows mark clone size as missing; the rest say once, few, many or name a class of expanded clone.

J: TRBJ2-2; V: TRBV7-8; size: few; D: .; CDR3: CASSLGASRGTGELFF; DNA: TGTGCCAGCAGCTTAGGGGCTAGCCGTGGCACCGGGGAGCTGTTTTTT
J: TRBJ2-1; V: TRBV6-4; size: .; D: .; CDR3: CASSVGYGAGEQFF; DNA: TGTGCCAGCAGTGTTGGTTACGGGGCTGGTGAGCAGTTCTTC
J: TRBJ1-5; V: TRBV28; size: .; D: .; CDR3: CASSLRRGQPQHF; DNA: TGTGCCAGCAGTTTAAGGAGAGGGCAGCCCCAGCATTTT
J: TRBJ2-3; V: TRBV19; size: .; D: TRBD2; CDR3: CASSIPGTSALGDTQYF; DNA: TGTGCCAGTAGTATTCCCGGGACTAGCGCTTTAGGAGATACGCAGTATTTT
J: TRBJ2-3; V: TRBV5-1; size: .; D: TRBD2; CDR3: CASSQRTSGDSDTQYF; DNA: TGCGCCAGCAGCCAAAGGACTAGCGGGGACTCAGATACGCAGTATTTT
J: TRBJ2-1; V: TRBV19; size: few; D: .; CDR3: CASSLALGGDEQFF; DNA: TGTGCCAGTAGTCTAGCGCTGGGGGGAGATGAGCAGTTCTTC
J: TRBJ2-5; V: TRBV5-1; size: .; D: TRBD2; CDR3: CASSHYSGGEETQYF; DNA: TGCGCCAGCAGCCACTATAGCGGGGGGGAAGAGACCCAGTACTTC
J: TRBJ2-7; V: TRBV6-1; size: .; D: .; CDR3: CASSAGTTGSYEQYF; DNA: TGTGCCAGCAGTGCCGGGACAACAGGCTCCTACGAGCAGTACTTC
J: TRBJ2-1; V: TRBV27; size: .; D: TRBD2; CDR3: CASSGTSGGELYNEQFF; DNA: TGTGCCAGCAGTGGGACTAGCGGGGGGGAGCTCTACAATGAGCAGTTCTTC
J: TRBJ2-5; V: TRBV19; size: once; D: TRBD1; CDR3: CASSPGQGETQYF; DNA: TGTGCCAGTAGTCCGGGACAGGGAGAGACCCAGTACTTC
J: TRBJ1-2; V: TRBV30; size: .; D: .; CDR3: CAWSNHRAVKGYTF; DNA: TGTGCCTGGAGTAATCACAGGGCGGTGAAGGGCTACACCTTC
J: TRBJ2-1; V: TRBV6-6; size: .; D: .; CDR3: CASRQGYGGNNEQFF; DNA: TGTGCCAGCAGACAGGGTTACGGGGGGAACAATGAGCAGTTCTTC